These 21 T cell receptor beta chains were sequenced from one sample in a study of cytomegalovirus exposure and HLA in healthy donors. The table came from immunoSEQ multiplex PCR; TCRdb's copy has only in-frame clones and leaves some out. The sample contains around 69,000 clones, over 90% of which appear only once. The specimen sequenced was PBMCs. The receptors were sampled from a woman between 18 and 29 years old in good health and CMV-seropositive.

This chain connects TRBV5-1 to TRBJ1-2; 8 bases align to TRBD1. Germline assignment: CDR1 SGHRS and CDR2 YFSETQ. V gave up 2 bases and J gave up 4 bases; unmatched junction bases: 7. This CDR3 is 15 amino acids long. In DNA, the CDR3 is TGCGCCAGCAGCTTCGGACAGGGATCCAGCTATGGCTACACCTTC. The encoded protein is CASSFGQGSSYGYTF.

CDR3: CASSFGLGTDTQYF. The CDR3 DNA reads as TGCGCCAGCAGCTTCGGACTGGGCACAGATACGCAGTATTTT. V usage is TRBV5-1 and J usage is TRBJ2-3, with a tentative D call TRBD2 (5 bases). From germline, CDR1 is SGHRS and CDR2 YFSETQ. The V end lost 2 bases, the J end lost 1 base, and 8 bases lay between the germline ends. The CDR3 covers 14 residues.

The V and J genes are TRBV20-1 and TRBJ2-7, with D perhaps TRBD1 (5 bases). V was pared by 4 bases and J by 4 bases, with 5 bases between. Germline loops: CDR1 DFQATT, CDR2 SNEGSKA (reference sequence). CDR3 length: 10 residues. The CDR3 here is CSAKGYEQYF. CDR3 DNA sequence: TGCAGTGCTAAGGGGTACGAGCAGTACTTC.

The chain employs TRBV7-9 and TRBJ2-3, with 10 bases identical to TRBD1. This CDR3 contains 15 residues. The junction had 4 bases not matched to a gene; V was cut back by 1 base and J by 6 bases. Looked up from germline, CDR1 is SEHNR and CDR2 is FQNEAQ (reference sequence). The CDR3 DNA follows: TGTGCCAGCAGCTTAGGTCTGGACAGGGGGGATACGCAGTATTTT. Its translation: CASSLGLDRGDTQYF.

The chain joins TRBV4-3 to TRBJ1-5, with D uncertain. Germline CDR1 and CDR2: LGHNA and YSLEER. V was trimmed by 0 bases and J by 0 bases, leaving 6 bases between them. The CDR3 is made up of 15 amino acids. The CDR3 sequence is CASSQELHSNQPQHF. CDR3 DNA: TGCGCCAGCAGCCAAGAACTGCATAGCAATCAGCCCCAGCATTTT.

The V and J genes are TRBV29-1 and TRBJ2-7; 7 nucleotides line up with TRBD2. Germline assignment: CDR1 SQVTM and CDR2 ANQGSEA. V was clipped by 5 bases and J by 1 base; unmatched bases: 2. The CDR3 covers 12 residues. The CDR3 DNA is TGCAGCGTTCTGGGACTATCCTACGAGCAGTACTTC. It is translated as CSVLGLSYEQYF.

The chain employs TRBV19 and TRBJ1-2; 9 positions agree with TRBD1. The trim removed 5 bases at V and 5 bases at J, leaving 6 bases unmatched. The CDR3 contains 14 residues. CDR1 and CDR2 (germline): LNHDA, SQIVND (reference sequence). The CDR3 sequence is CASSPGDRVYGYTF. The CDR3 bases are TGTGCCAGTAGTCCAGGGGACAGGGTTTATGGCTACACCTTC. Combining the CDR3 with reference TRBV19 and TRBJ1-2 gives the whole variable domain DGGITQSPKYLFRKEGQNVTLSCEQNLNHDAMYWYRQDPGQGLRLIYYSQIVNDFQKGDIAEGYSVSREKKESFPLTVTSAQKNPTAFYLCASSPGDRVYGYTFGSGTRLTVV.

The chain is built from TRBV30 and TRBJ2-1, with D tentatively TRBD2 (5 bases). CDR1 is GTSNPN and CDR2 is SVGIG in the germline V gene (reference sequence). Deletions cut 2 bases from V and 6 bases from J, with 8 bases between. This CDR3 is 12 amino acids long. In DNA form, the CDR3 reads TGTGCCTGGAGTCATACTAGCAATGAGCAGTTCTTC. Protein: CAWSHTSNEQFF.

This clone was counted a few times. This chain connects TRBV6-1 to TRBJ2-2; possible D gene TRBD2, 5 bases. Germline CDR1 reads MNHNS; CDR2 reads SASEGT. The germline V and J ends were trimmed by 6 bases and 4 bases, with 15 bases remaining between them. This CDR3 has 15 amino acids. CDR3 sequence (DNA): TGTGCCAGCAGACAATCCGGGATAGTCACCGGGGAGCTGTTTTTT. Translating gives CASRQSGIVTGELFF.

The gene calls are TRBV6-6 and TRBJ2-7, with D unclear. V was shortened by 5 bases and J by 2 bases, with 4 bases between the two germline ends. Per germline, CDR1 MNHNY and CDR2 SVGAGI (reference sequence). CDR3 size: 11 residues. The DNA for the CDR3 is TGTGCCAGCAGTCAGACCTACGAGCAGTACTTC. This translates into CASSQTYEQYF.

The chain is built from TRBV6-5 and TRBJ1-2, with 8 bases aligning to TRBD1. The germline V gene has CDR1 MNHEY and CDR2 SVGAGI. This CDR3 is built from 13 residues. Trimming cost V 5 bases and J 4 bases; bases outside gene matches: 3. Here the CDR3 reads CASSIDRGYGYTF. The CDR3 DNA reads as TGTGCCAGCAGTATCGACAGGGGCTATGGCTACACCTTC.

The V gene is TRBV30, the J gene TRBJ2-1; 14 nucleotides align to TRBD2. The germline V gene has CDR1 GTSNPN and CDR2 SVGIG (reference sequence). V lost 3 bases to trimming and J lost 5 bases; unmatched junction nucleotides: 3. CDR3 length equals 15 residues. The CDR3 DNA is TGTGCCTGGAGCGGGACTAGCGGGAGCCACAATGAGCAGTTCTTC. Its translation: CAWSGTSGSHNEQFF.

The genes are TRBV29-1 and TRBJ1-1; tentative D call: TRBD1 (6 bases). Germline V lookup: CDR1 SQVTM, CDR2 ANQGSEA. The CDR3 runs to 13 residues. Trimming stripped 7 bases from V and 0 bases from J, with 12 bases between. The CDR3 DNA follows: TGCAGCGGATGGACAGCCTTGAACACTGAAGCTTTCTTT. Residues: CSGWTALNTEAFF. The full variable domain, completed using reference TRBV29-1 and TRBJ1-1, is SAVISQKPSRDICQRGTSLTIQCQVDSQVTMMFWYRQQPGQSLTLIATANQGSEATYESGFVIDKFPISRPNLTFSTLTVSNMSPEDSSIYLCSGWTALNTEAFFGQGTRLTVV.

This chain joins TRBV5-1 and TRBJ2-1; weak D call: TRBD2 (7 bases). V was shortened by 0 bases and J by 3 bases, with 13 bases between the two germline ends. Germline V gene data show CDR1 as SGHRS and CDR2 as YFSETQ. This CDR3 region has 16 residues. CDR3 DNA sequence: TGCGCCAGCAGCTTGGAGGGGGGGATGGACTACAATGAGCAGTTCTTC. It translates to CASSLEGGMDYNEQFF.

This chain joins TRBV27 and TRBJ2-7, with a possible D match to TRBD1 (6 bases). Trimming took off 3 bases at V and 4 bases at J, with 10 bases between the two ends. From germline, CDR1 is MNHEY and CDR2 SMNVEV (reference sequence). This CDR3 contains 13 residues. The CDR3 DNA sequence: TGTGCCAGCAGTTTGGGGGCTGGGTACGAGCAGTACTTC. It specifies CASSLGAGYEQYF.

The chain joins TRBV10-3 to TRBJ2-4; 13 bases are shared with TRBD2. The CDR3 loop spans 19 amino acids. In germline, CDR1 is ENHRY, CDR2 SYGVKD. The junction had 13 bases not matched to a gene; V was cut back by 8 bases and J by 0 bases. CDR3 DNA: TGTGCCATCTCCGCCGGGACTAGCGGGACCCCTTTAGCCAAAAACATTCAGTACTTC. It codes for CAISAGTSGTPLAKNIQYF.

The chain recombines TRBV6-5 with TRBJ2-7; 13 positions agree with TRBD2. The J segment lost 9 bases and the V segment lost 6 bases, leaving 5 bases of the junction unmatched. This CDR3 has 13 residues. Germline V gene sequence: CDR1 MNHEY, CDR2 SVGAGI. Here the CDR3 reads CASRRTSGGRQYF. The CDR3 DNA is TGTGCCAGCAGGCGGACTAGCGGGGGTAGGCAGTACTTC.

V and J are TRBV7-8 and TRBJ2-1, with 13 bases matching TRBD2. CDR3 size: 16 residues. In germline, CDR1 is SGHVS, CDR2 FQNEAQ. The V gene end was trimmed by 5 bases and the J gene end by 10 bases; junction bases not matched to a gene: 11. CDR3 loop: CASSLARLAGGDEQFF. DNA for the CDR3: TGTGCCAGCAGCCTGGCGCGACTAGCGGGAGGCGACGAGCAGTTCTTC.

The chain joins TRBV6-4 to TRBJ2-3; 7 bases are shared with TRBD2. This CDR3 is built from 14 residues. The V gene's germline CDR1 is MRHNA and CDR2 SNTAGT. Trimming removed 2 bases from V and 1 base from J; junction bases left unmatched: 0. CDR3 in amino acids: CASSDAGGTDTQYF. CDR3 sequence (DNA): TGTGCCAGCAGTGACGCGGGAGGCACAGATACGCAGTATTTT.

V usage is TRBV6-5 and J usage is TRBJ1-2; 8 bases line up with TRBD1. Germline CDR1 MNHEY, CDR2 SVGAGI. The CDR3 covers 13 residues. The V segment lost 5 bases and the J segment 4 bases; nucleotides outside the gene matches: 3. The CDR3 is CASSADRAYGYTF. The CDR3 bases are TGTGCCAGCAGTGCGGACAGGGCCTATGGCTACACCTTC.

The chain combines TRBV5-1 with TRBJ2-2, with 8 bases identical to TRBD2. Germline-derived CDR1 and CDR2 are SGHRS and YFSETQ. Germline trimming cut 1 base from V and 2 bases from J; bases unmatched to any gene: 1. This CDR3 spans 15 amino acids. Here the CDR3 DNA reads TGCGCCAGCAGCTTGTGGACTAGCAACACCGGGGAGCTGTTTTTT. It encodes CASSLWTSNTGELFF.